Sequencing of this T cell receptor beta chain was carried out in a study of blood T cell repertoires in COVID-19 (dated by TCRdb to the early 2020s). General notes on the study: Samples covering the acute and convalescent phases of COVID-19 were provided by collaborators in the United States, Italy and Spain. The material from the prospective study consisted of cDNA or gDNA derived from T cells, B-cell-depleted T cells, or PBMCs. Subjects who had been exposed to COVID-19, were actively infected with it, or had recovered from it provided the deeply sampled blood TCRbeta repertoires that made up the dataset. The repertoires were released in a freely available public database meant as a resource for research on the immune response to SARS-CoV-2. The samples were drawn from two sources: the first 160 participants of the ongoing ImmuneRACE study, and 1,000 to 1,500 subjects contributed by 6 global collaborators. Nearly every sample came with metadata listing a de-identified subject ID, COVID-19 status, age in years and sex. Where available, HLA class I and class II types were taken from metadata supplied by the sample provider and were not determined by assay-based typing. Study-level results and caveats: How much clinical and demographic metadata was included differed by source and by participant, and the metadata was provided uncurated.

There are 13 amino acids in the CDR3, from cysteine to phenylalanine inclusive. The entry retains the CDR3 DNA only, 39 bases that are in frame from base 1. The germline V gene (reference sequence) supplies CDR1 LNHNV and CDR2 YYDKDF. At the junction V is shortened by 1 base and J by 4 bases, with 5 bases in between. About this clone: Its antigen remains unidentified. No base-level quality is on record; no much larger clone is a single base apart.

Samples from volunteer blood donors who had recovered from COVID-19 were contributed by a second Seattle source. The collaborating institutions used their own protocols to collect whole blood in K2EDTA tubes. Collaborator samples were shipped for TCRbeta analysis as frozen whole blood, isolated PBMCs, or DNA extracted from either sample type. TCRbeta CDR3 regions were amplified from genomic DNA by means of the immunoSEQ Assay, a bias-controlled multiplex PCR. From the authors' description of their analysis: The number of nucleated cells in each sample was estimated by amplification of reference gene primers within the assay. To quantify the absolute abundance of each unique TCRbeta CDR3 rearrangement, sequence reads were collapsed and filtered. Productive Simpson clonality was computed per sample as the square root of Simpson's diversity index over productive rearrangements. TCRdb stores this immuneACCESS table with in-frame sequences only. Part of the clones is absent; in the studies checked, under half of the shortfall reflects unresolved V genes, and no reason is known for the rest. V and J calls and clone size are those listed in that table; D and trimming were worked out from the DNA. Present in this sample are about 140,000 clones, 78% of which were seen just once. Approximately 11% of the sample belongs to the ten largest clones.

This TCR came from a man aged 55-75 years who had recovered from COVID-19. This chain joins TRBV15 to TRBJ1-5; the D gene is unclear. The specimen sequenced was peripheral blood. The CDR3 protein sequence reads: CATSRGTNQPQHF. In nucleotides, the sequence is TGTGCCACCAGCAGAGGGACTAATCAGCCCCAGCATTTT.